Below, 18 T cell receptor beta chains from the same sample are listed, as sequenced in a study of T cell repertoires in cytomegalovirus infection. MiXCR, run by TCRdb on the reads, gives a single entry per CDR3 protein. This table holds about 400,000 distinct CDR3 sequences, approximately 18% found once. The material sequenced was PBMCs. The receptors shown here come from a human donor in good health (CMV status not recorded). Some clones in this sample may be carry-over from other donors' samples.

J is TRBJ1-3 and V is TRBV7-7, with D possibly matching TRBD1 (5 bases). With 5 bases removed from V and 3 bases from J, the gap between germline ends came to 8 bases. Germline CDR1 SSHAT, CDR2 FNYEAQ (reference sequence). This CDR3 has 13 amino acids. The CDR3 sequence: CASSKGLGNTIYF. CDR3 sequence (DNA): TGTGCCAGCAGCAAGGGACTTGGAAACACCATATATTTT.

This clonotype was observed a few times. The CDR3: CASSPDGDGTEAFF. The DNA for the CDR3 is TGTGCCAGCAGTCCCGATGGTGACGGCACTGAAGCTTTCTTT. The gene calls are TRBV12-3 or TRBV12-4 and TRBJ1-1; D unresolved. V was shortened by 5 bases and J by 4 bases, with 14 bases between the two germline ends. The length of the CDR3 is 14 residues.

This clonotype was picked up a small number of times. This chain links TRBV2 with TRBJ2-2, with D unresolved. Trimming removed 6 bases from V and 6 bases from J, with 5 bases in between. The CDR3 sequence is 11 residues long. The germline CDR1 and CDR2 sequences are SNHLY and FYNNEI. CDR3 region: CASRESGELFF. DNA of the CDR3: TGTGCCAGCAGGGAATCCGGGGAGCTGTTTTTT.

At least ten counts were recorded for this clonotype. This chain uses TRBV7-2 with TRBJ1-1; D is ambiguous. This CDR3 spans 14 amino acids. The V end lost 4 bases, the J end lost 1 base, and 10 bases lay between the germline ends. The germline gives CDR1 SGHTA, CDR2 FQGNSA. CDR3 sequence reads: CASSSTFGNTEAFF. CDR3 in DNA: TGTGCCAGCAGCTCCACTTTCGGGAACACTGAAGCTTTCTTT.

The V gene is TRBV18, the J gene TRBJ2-1; 8 positions match TRBD1. With 1 base clipped from V and 6 bases from J, the junction kept 14 bases outside the gene matches. CDR3 size: 18 residues. Germline-derived CDR1 and CDR2 are KGHSH and LQKENI. CDR3 sequence reads: CASSPRAPPGQGPNEQFF. CDR3 nucleotides: TGTGCCAGCTCACCACGGGCCCCCCCAGGACAGGGTCCCAATGAGCAGTTCTTC.

This clonotype occurred many times. V gene TRBV7-2 combines with J gene TRBJ2-7; D possibly corresponds to TRBD2 (5 bases). Trimming pared 1 base from V and 0 bases from J, leaving 16 bases between. Germline V gives CDR1 SGHTA, CDR2 FQGNSA. This CDR3 is built from 17 residues. The CDR3, as DNA: TGTGCCAGCAGCTTAGTTGGGGTTCTAGCAGGCTCCTACGAGCAGTACTTC. Amino acids: CASSLVGVLAGSYEQYF.

The V call is TRBV2, the J call TRBJ2-7; 12 nucleotides line up with TRBD2. The CDR3 has 15 amino acids. V lost 6 bases to trimming and J lost 5 bases; unmatched junction nucleotides: 8. In germline, CDR1 is SNHLY, CDR2 FYNNEI. CDR3 region: CASRVRLAGADEQYF. DNA for the CDR3: TGTGCCAGCAGGGTTCGACTAGCGGGAGCGGACGAGCAGTACTTC.

Comment on this clonotype: A junction end diverges from the germline sequence, so it may reflect a read error. V is TRBV6-1 and J is TRBJ1-2; D is unresolved. This CDR3 region has 13 residues. Germline-derived CDR1 and CDR2 are MNHNS and SASEGT. The CDR3 DNA reads as TGTGCCAGCACCCACCGGGCTAACTATGGCCACACCTTC. It is translated as CASTHRANYGHTF.

In this sample, this clonotype turned up many times. The rearrangement links TRBV5-1 to TRBJ2-1; 7 bases fit TRBD1. The junction had 3 bases not matched to a gene; V was cut back by 3 bases and J by 0 bases. CDR3 length: 15 amino acids. Germline CDR1 SGHRS, CDR2 YFSETQ. The CDR3 reads CASSSSGGSYNEQFF. Here the CDR3 DNA reads TGCGCCAGCAGCTCCTCAGGGGGCTCCTACAATGAGCAGTTCTTC.

The V gene is TRBV30, the J gene TRBJ2-4, with D possibly TRBD1 on 5 matching bases. Germline-derived CDR1 and CDR2 are GTSNPN and SVGIG (reference sequence). V lost 2 bases and J lost 0, with 14 bases in between. The CDR3 consists of 16 residues. CDR3: CAWSLGAGLAKNIQYF. The CDR3 DNA reads as TGTGCCTGGAGTCTAGGGGCAGGGCTAGCCAAAAACATTCAGTACTTC.

This clonotype was observed many times. V is TRBV10-3 and J is TRBJ2-7; 7 bases agree with TRBD2. CDR3 size: 14 residues. Trimming removed 2 bases from V and 0 bases from J; junction bases left unmatched: 1. Germline CDR1 ENHRY, CDR2 SYGVKD. The CDR3 region is CAISERGDSYEQYF. CDR3 bases: TGTGCCATCAGTGAGCGGGGGGACTCCTACGAGCAGTACTTC.

As concerns this clonotype: One base away lies a much larger clone, so this may be a sequencing read error. The chain recombines TRBV7-9 with TRBJ2-1, with a weak D call TRBD1 (6 bases). Germline-derived CDR1 and CDR2 are SEHNR and FQNEAQ (reference sequence). The CDR3 runs to 16 residues. DNA for the CDR3: TGTGCCTGCAGCTTGTCCCAGGGGCGTTTCTACAATGAGCAGTTCTTC. Amino acid sequence: CACSLSQGRFYNEQFF.

This clonotype was seen repeatedly, ten times or more. The V and J genes are TRBV7-2 and TRBJ1-1; D call uncertain. V lost 2 bases and J 2 bases, leaving 6 bases between the germline ends. From germline, CDR1 is SGHTA and CDR2 FQGNSA. The CDR3 contains 13 residues. This CDR3 reads CASSLNSNTEAFF. The CDR3 DNA reads TGTGCCAGCAGCTTAAACAGCAACACTGAAGCTTTCTTT.

This clonotype was observed a handful of times. The gene calls are TRBV28 and TRBJ2-5; D gene ambiguous. CDR1 is MDHEN and CDR2 is SYDVKM in the germline V gene. The V gene lost 9 bases and the J gene lost 0 bases, with 8 bases spanning the gap. This CDR3 region has 12 residues. CDR3 sequence (DNA): TGTGCCAGTACAGCAAACCAAGAGACCCAGTACTTC. Its translation is CASTANQETQYF.

Points on this clonotype: A much larger clone differs by one base, so this may be a read error. The gene calls are TRBV6-2 or TRBV6-3 and TRBJ2-2; no clear D gene. CDR3 length: 14 amino acids. V lost 4 bases and J lost 6, with 12 bases in between. Germline V lookup: CDR1 MNHEY, CDR2 SVGEGT. The CDR3, as DNA: TGTGCCAGCAGTTTCTTGAGTGGTCCCGGGGAGCTGTTTTTT. It encodes CASSFLSGPGELFF.

By its share, this clonotype is medium-sized (0.01 to 0.1%). The chain joins TRBV5-4 to TRBJ2-1; D is undetermined. Trimming removed 0 bases from V and 1 base from J, with 8 bases in between. The germline gives CDR1 SGHNT, CDR2 YYREEE (reference sequence). CDR3 length equals 15 residues. The CDR3 is CASSLGDQSYNEQFF. The DNA of the CDR3 is TGTGCCAGCAGCTTGGGAGACCAGTCCTACAATGAGCAGTTCTTC.

The gene calls are TRBV4-1 and TRBJ2-1; tentative D call: TRBD2 (5 bases). The germline V and J ends were trimmed by 2 bases and 6 bases, with 5 bases remaining between them. Germline loops: CDR1 MGHRA, CDR2 YSYEKL. The CDR3 is made up of 12 amino acids. The CDR3 protein is CASSQSGNEQFF. The CDR3, as DNA: TGCGCCAGCAGCCAAAGCGGCAATGAGCAGTTCTTC.

This clonotype was recorded at least ten times. This chain uses TRBV6-2 or TRBV6-3 with TRBJ2-1, with a weak D call TRBD2 (6 bases). CDR1 MNHEY and CDR2 SVGEGT come from the germline V gene. CDR3 length equals 15 residues. Trimming removed 5 bases at V and 9 bases at J, with 20 bases between. In nucleotides, the CDR3 is TGTGCCAGCAGTGACTTAGGAGGGCGGGCTGGTGAGCAGTTCTTC. It translates to CASSDLGGRAGEQFF.